These 25 T cell receptor beta chains came from one sample sequenced in a study of neurological immune-mediated disorders. TCRdb itself ran the 5' RACE reads through MiXCR, one entry per CDR3 protein. Of about 49,000 distinct CDR3 sequences listed, approximately 11% are singletons. The time point: longitudinal time-point 1 (baseline). The sample consisted of PBMCs. The receptors come from a woman between 35 and 50 years old in good health.

This clonotype was counted many times. The gene calls are TRBV4-3 and TRBJ2-2, with D maybe TRBD1 (5 bases). CDR3 length: 15 amino acids. Germline V gene sequence: CDR1 LGHNA, CDR2 YSLEER. V lost 1 base and J 6 bases, leaving 12 bases between the germline ends. DNA of the CDR3: TGCGCCAGCAGCCAAGGACAGTACCCACCCGGGGAGCTGTTTTTT. Protein: CASSQGQYPPGELFF.

This clonotype was seen ten or more times. The chain joins TRBV7-8 to TRBJ1-6; D uncertain. CDR1 is SGHVS and CDR2 is FQNEAQ in the germline V gene. Between the trimmed V and J ends, which lost 3 bases and 2 bases, there was a span of 5 bases. The CDR3 extends over 14 amino acids. The CDR3 bases are TGTGCCAGCAGCTTTGGGCCCTATAATTCACCCCTCCACTTT. It is translated as CASSFGPYNSPLHF.

This clonotype was observed at least ten times. V is TRBV3-1 and J is TRBJ1-2; the D gene is possibly TRBD1 (6 bases). From germline, CDR1 is LGHDT and CDR2 YNNKEL (reference sequence). V lost 0 bases to trimming and J lost 4 bases, with 12 bases between them. The CDR3 has 15 residues. The CDR3 DNA is TGTGCCAGCAGCCAAGATGACAGGCCCGCCTATGGCTACACCTTC. This translates into CASSQDDRPAYGYTF. Full variable domain (remainder filled in from reference TRBV3-1 and TRBJ1-2): DTAVSQTPKYLVTQMGNDKSIKCEQNLGHDTMYWYKQDSKKFLKIMFSYNNKELIINETVPNRFSPKSPDKAHLNLHINSLELGDSAVYFCASSQDDRPAYGYTFGSGTRLTVV.

The sample holds many counts of this clonotype. The chain has TRBV25-1 and TRBJ2-1; D is uncertain. The CDR3 loop spans 11 amino acids. Germline CDR1 and CDR2: MGHDK and SYGVNS. Trimming pared 6 bases from V and 2 bases from J, leaving 2 bases between. CDR3 in amino acids: CASRAYNEQFF. The CDR3 bases are TGTGCCAGCAGGGCCTACAATGAGCAGTTCTTC.

This clonotype was seen a single time. V is TRBV18 and J is TRBJ2-7, with a possible D match to TRBD1 (5 bases). The CDR3 spans 12 residues. Trimming removed 5 bases from V and 5 bases from J, with 10 bases in between. Germline V gene sequence: CDR1 KGHSH, CDR2 LQKENI. The CDR3 bases are TGTGCCAGCTCATCTGGACAAAACGAGCAGTACTTC. This translates into CASSSGQNEQYF.

The chain combines TRBV5-1 with TRBJ1-4; tentatively, D is TRBD1 (5 bases). V was shortened by 1 base and J by 7 bases, with 17 bases between the two germline ends. In germline, CDR1 is SGHRS, CDR2 YFSETQ. The CDR3 runs to 16 residues. The CDR3 region is CASSLPSGEEGEKLFF. The CDR3 coding sequence is TGCGCCAGCAGCTTGCCGTCGGGGGAGGAGGGTGAAAAACTGTTTTTT.

This clonotype showed up many times. The gene calls are TRBV20-1 and TRBJ1-2; 7 bases match TRBD1. The CDR3 length is 14 residues. The V gene end was trimmed by 3 bases and the J gene end by 7 bases; junction bases not matched to a gene: 11. The germline V gene has CDR1 DFQATT and CDR2 SNEGSKA (reference sequence). The CDR3 region is CSASPPPTGFGYTF. In DNA, the CDR3 is TGCAGTGCTAGCCCTCCCCCGACAGGGTTTGGCTACACCTTC.

In its sample, this clonotype was seen many times. The chain couples TRBV4-3 to TRBJ2-1; tentatively, D is TRBD2 (5 bases). V was clipped by 4 bases and J by 9 bases, with 10 bases between them. This CDR3 has 12 residues. Per germline, CDR1 LGHNA and CDR2 YSLEER. CDR3 in amino acids: CASSPGGSEQFF. The CDR3 bases are TGCGCCAGCAGCCCCGGTGGGAGTGAGCAGTTCTTC.

This clonotype was counted many times. The J gene is TRBJ2-7, the V gene TRBV4-1; possible D gene TRBD2, 5 bases. CDR3 length: 16 residues. Germline V gene data show CDR1 as MGHRA and CDR2 as YSYEKL. Trimming removed 4 bases at V and 1 base at J, with 17 bases between. The CDR3 here is CASSRESGRGSYEQYF. CDR3 nucleotide sequence: TGCGCCAGCAGCCGCGAGTCGGGTCGGGGTTCCTACGAGCAGTACTTC.

This clonotype has a count of ten or more. The rearrangement links TRBV4-3 to TRBJ1-5, with D perhaps matching TRBD1 (6 bases). The ends were cut back, 1 base at V and 6 bases at J, with 19 bases in the middle. From germline, CDR1 is LGHNA and CDR2 YSLEER. CDR3 length: 17 residues. The DNA for the CDR3 is TGCGCCAGCAGCCAAGGGTGGGGGGACACCATAAGTCAGCCCCAGCATTTT. Its translation: CASSQGWGDTISQPQHF.

The CDR3 spells CSATAPWPAIEAFF. The CDR3 DNA follows: TGCAGCGCCACCGCCCCATGGCCAGCCATCGAAGCTTTCTTT. V is TRBV29-1 and J is TRBJ1-1, with D hard to call. The CDR3 sequence is 14 residues long. From germline, CDR1 is SQVTM and CDR2 ANQGSEA. Trimming removed 7 bases at V and 8 bases at J, with 23 bases between.

This clonotype occurred many times. The chain is built from TRBV29-1 and TRBJ2-1; D is unclear. The CDR3 extends over 13 amino acids. Germline CDR1 reads SQVTM; CDR2 reads ANQGSEA. Trimming removed 7 bases from V and 2 bases from J, with 12 bases in between. Here the CDR3 DNA reads TGCAGCGGACGGAAGCTCGCCTACAATGAGCAGTTCTTC. Protein: CSGRKLAYNEQFF.

The sample holds many counts of this clonotype. The V call is TRBV2, the J call TRBJ2-1; D is ambiguous. The CDR3 contains 14 residues. V dropped 6 bases and J dropped 3 bases, with 12 bases sitting between them. From germline, CDR1 is SNHLY and CDR2 FYNNEI. CDR3 DNA: TGTGCCAGCAGATACAATCCCAACTACAATGAGCAGTTCTTC. Its translation is CASRYNPNYNEQFF.

This clonotype was seen a handful of times. The chain joins TRBV6-4 to TRBJ1-5; 7 bases are a match to TRBD1. The germline V gene encodes CDR1 MRHNA and CDR2 SNTAGT. The CDR3 covers 16 residues. Losses at the gene ends were 10 bases for V and 4 bases for J; bases not matched to a gene: 16. The CDR3 bases are TGTGCCACCTCTTTCCCCGGGACAGCACTGAATCAGCCCCAGCATTTT. The encoded protein is CATSFPGTALNQPQHF.

At least ten counts were recorded for this clonotype. This sequence joins TRBV20-1 and TRBJ1-4, with unresolved D. CDR3 length: 11 amino acids. The germline V and J ends were trimmed by 4 bases and 8 bases, with 8 bases remaining between them. Germline V gene lookup returns CDR1 DFQATT and CDR2 SNEGSKA (reference sequence). DNA for the CDR3: TGCAGTGCTACAGACCAGGAAAAACTGTTTTTT. It translates to CSATDQEKLFF.

This clonotype has at least ten counts. The chain carries TRBV5-1 and TRBJ2-3, with D perhaps matching TRBD1 (7 bases). This CDR3 contains 16 residues. CDR1 is SGHRS, CDR2 YFSETQ, per germline. V shed 4 bases and J shed 0 bases, with 15 bases lying between them. CDR3: CASSHRRGPSTDTQYF. In DNA form, the CDR3 reads TGCGCCAGCAGCCATCGGAGGGGGCCGAGCACAGATACGCAGTATTTT.

In this sample, this clonotype turned up many times. The chain combines TRBV20-1 with TRBJ1-1, with 7 bases that match TRBD1. CDR1 is DFQATT, CDR2 SNEGSKA, per germline (reference sequence). V trimming: 2 bases; J trimming: 7 bases; junction bases outside the gene matches: 7. This CDR3 is 13 amino acids long. CDR3 coding DNA: TGCAGTGCTAGACCCGACAGGGCTGTTGAAGCTTTCTTT. Encoded protein: CSARPDRAVEAFF.

In regard to this clonotype: Here the CDR3 omits its conserved ending phenylalanine or tryptophan, so a read error is the likely source. The V call is TRBV5-1, the J call TRBJ2-7; the D gene is possibly TRBD1 (6 bases). Germline V gives CDR1 SGHRS, CDR2 YFSETQ. The CDR3 is 15 residues long. The CDR3 is CTSSFPGHSSYEQYL. CDR3 in DNA: TGCACCAGCAGCTTCCCGGGACATAGCTCCTACGAGCAGTACTTA.

This clonotype was counted at least ten times. This rearrangement joins TRBV6-6 to TRBJ1-3, with D tentatively TRBD1 (5 bases). CDR3 length equals 13 residues. Germline V gene data show CDR1 as MNHNY and CDR2 as SVGAGI (reference sequence). Trimming removed 5 bases at V and 4 bases at J, with 9 bases between. The chain's CDR3 is CASSTGSGNTIYF. The CDR3 region has the DNA TGTGCCAGCAGTACAGGCTCCGGAAACACCATATATTTT.

This clonotype was recorded at least ten times. The CDR3: CASSLYWGQNSNQPQHF. The CDR3 DNA reads TGTGCCAGCAGCTTGTACTGGGGACAGAATAGCAATCAGCCCCAGCATTTT. The chain recombines TRBV5-5 with TRBJ1-5, with 7 bases fitting TRBD1. CDR1 is SGHKS and CDR2 is YYEKEE in the germline V gene (reference sequence). The CDR3 extends over 17 amino acids. The trim removed 1 base at V and 0 bases at J, leaving 7 bases unmatched. Together with reference TRBV5-5 and TRBJ1-5, the CDR3 gives the full variable domain: DAGVTQSPTHLIKTRGQQVTLRCSPISGHKSVSWYQQVLGQGPQFIFQYYEKEERGRGNFPDRFSARQFPNYSSELNVNALLLGDSALYLCASSLYWGQNSNQPQHFGDGTRLSIL.

This clonotype was counted ten times or more. V is TRBV18 and J is TRBJ1-1, with a weak D call TRBD1 (5 bases). V lost 2 bases, J lost 6 bases, and 16 bases lay in between. The CDR3 sequence is 15 residues long. Germline V gene data show CDR1 as KGHSH and CDR2 as LQKENI. CDR3 DNA sequence: TGTGCCAGCTCACCAGACGCAGGGCCCGGGGCTGAAGCTTTCTTT. As protein: CASSPDAGPGAEAFF.

The sample holds many counts of this clonotype. The genes are TRBV25-1 and TRBJ2-7; no firm D call. The CDR3 has 15 amino acids. Between the trimmed V and J ends, which lost 3 bases and 2 bases, there was a span of 14 bases. Germline values: CDR1 MGHDK, CDR2 SYGVNS. The CDR3 bases are TGTGCCAGCAGTGAGCTTGGTCCCACAACCTACGAGCAGTACTTC. Its translation is CASSELGPTTYEQYF.

This clonotype was counted at least ten times. The chain carries TRBV7-2 and TRBJ1-2; TRBD1 matches 10 bases. Germline lookup yields CDR1 SGHTA and CDR2 FQGNSA. The CDR3 runs to 20 residues. V shed 3 bases and J 4 bases; nucleotides not matched to a gene: 20. Written as DNA, the CDR3 is TGTGCCAGCAGCTTCCGAGCCCCCGGGACAGGGGTGAGAAGTAGCTATGGCTACACCTTC. Amino acids: CASSFRAPGTGVRSSYGYTF.

The chain has TRBV20-1 and TRBJ2-1; 16 bases are shared with TRBD2. CDR3 length: 13 amino acids. Germline CDR1 and CDR2: DFQATT and SNEGSKA (reference sequence). CDR3 nucleotides: TGCAGCCTGGGACTAGCGGGAGGGCGTGAGCAGTTCTTC. Its translation is CSLGLAGGREQFF.

Notes on this clonotype: This may arise from a read error, as a much more abundant clone is one base away. The chain carries TRBV7-2 and TRBJ2-2; D is possibly TRBD1 or TRBD2 (7 bases each). This CDR3 has 15 residues. Trimming left V 8 bases short and J 6 bases short, with 19 bases between. The V gene's germline CDR1 is SGHTA and CDR2 FQGNSA. The CDR3 DNA reads TGTGCCAGCCCCGCAGGGGGGGCGGAGGCCGGGGAGCTGTTTTTT. It specifies CASPAGGAEAGELFF.